Sequencing of this TCR beta chain was carried out in a study of T-cell reconstitution after alpha-beta-depleted transplantation in children. Overall study findings and caveats: It was newly produced T cells that mostly accounted for T-cell counts and diversity one year after transplant. Alpha-beta T cells present about two months after transplant were reported to originate from several hundred expanded graft clones.

Preparation of the TCRbeta library involved a method that used unique molecular identifiers. TCRdb recomputed calls from the PCR reads with MiXCR, one row per CDR3 protein. The table has roughly 280,000 distinct CDR3 sequences, around 10% seen once. This clonotype was detected ten times or more. Its target is unknown. The V gene's germline CDR1 is LNHNV and CDR2 YYDKDF (reference sequence). CDR3 length equals 13 residues. Trimming shortened V by 0 bases and J by 7 bases, and 7 bases separated the two germline ends. Material: peripheral blood, obtained 180 days after TCRalphabeta/CD19-depleted stem cell transplant. The V and J genes are TRBV15 and TRBJ1-5; D is unclear. The receptor's source is a male patient aged 2-15 years who had a stem cell transplant for chronic granulomatous disease, so the T cells may come from the graft donor. CDR3 residues: CATSRDLTQPQHF. The CDR3 DNA sequence: TGTGCCACCAGCAGAGATTTGACGCAGCCCCAGCATTTT.